This TCR beta chain emerged from a study of blood T cell repertoires in COVID-19. Study-wide context: Whether acute or convalescent, the COVID-19 samples came from the United States, Italy and Spain. Sample material is recorded as cDNA or gDNA derived from T cells, B-cell-depleted T cells, or PBMCs.

Under the authors' procedure: How many nucleated cells were present was estimated from reference gene primer amplification. Libraries were prepared by immunoSEQ multiplex PCR; TCRdb keeps only in-frame clonotypes and omits some of them. D and trimming were read from the DNA, whereas the V and J calls and clone size are those reported in that table. Here the sample spans just over 300,000 clones, roughly nine tenths being singletons. In germline, CDR1 is SNHLY, CDR2 FYNNEI. The CDR3 length is 14 residues. Trimming shortened V by 8 bases and J by 0 bases, and 11 bases separated the two germline ends. Recruited during active infection, patients (from Seattle) were subsequently followed longitudinally.

What was sequenced was peripheral blood. The origin of this receptor is a woman aged 30 to 39 with COVID-19, enrolled during active disease. The chain links TRBV2 to TRBJ1-5; D gene ambiguous. The CDR3 loop reads CASAEPYSNQPQHF. CDR3 coding DNA: TGTGCCAGCGCGGAGCCTTATAGCAATCAGCCCCAGCATTTT.